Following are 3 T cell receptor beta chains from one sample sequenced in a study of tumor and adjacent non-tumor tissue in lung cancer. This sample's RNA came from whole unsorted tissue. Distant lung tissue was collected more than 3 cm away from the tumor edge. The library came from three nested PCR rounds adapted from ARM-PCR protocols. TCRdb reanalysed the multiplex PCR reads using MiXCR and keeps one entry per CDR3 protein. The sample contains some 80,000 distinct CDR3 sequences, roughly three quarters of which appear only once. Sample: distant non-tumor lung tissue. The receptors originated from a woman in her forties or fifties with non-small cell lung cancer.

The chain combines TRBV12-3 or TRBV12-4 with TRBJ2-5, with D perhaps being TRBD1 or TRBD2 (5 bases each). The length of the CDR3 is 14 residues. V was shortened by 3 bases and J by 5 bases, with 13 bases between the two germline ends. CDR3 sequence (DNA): TGTGCCAGCAGTTTGCTTGAAGAGGGGGAGACCCAGTACTTC. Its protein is CASSLLEEGETQYF.

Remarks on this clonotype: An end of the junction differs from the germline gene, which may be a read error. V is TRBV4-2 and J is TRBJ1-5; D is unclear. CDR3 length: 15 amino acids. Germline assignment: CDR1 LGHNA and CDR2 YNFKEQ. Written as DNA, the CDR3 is TGTGCCAGCAGTCAAGATTTCACTAGCAATCAGCCACAGCATTTT. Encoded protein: CASSQDFTSNQPQHF.

The CDR3 protein is CASSLSKSLGTFDTEAFF. The CDR3, as DNA: TGTGCCAGCAGCCTCTCGAAGAGTCTGGGGACATTCGATACTGAAGCTTTCTTT. V usage is TRBV28 and J usage is TRBJ1-1; the D gene is possibly TRBD1 (6 bases). Germline loops: CDR1 MDHEN, CDR2 SYDVKM. Trimming stripped 6 bases from V and 5 bases from J, with 28 bases between. The CDR3 sequence is 18 residues long.